This TCR beta chain comes out of a study of vaccination effects on CD4 cells after COVID-19. Culture proceeded for nine to ten days, and CD4+ T cells were then isolated. Sequencing used immunoSEQ multiplex PCR; TCRdb keeps in-frame clones, though not all of them. The sample yields 70,000 or so clones, over 60% seen once. Concerning this clone: Its cognate antigen is unknown.

The CDR3 has 12 amino acids. CDR1 and CDR2 from the germline V gene are SNHLY and FYNNEI. Trimming shortened V by 4 bases and J by 7 bases, and 10 bases separated the two germline ends. This TCR came from a human donor who received a COVID-19 vaccine. Sequences were derived from CD4+ T cells from PBMCs cultured without peptide, sampled before COVID-19 vaccination. This chain links TRBV2 with TRBJ1-2; unclear D gene. The CDR3 spells CASSVGLTGYTF. CDR3 nucleotide sequence: TGTGCCAGCAGTGTGGGCCTTACTGGCTACACCTTC.